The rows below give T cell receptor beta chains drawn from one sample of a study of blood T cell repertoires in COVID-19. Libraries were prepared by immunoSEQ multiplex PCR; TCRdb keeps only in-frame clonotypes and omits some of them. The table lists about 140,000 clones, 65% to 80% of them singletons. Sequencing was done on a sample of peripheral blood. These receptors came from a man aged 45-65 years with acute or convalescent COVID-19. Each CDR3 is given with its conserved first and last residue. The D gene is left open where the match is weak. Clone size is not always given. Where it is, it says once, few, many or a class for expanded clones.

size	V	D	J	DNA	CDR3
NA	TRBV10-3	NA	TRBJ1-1	TGTGCCACCAATTTGCCCGCAGGGAACACTGAAGCTTTCTTT	CATNLPAGNTEAFF
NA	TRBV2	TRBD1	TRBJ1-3	TGTGCCAGCAGGCCCGACAGGGCTGGAAACACCATATATTTT	CASRPDRAGNTIYF
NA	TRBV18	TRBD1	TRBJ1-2	TGTGCCAGCTCACCAGGTAGCGGGACAGACTATGGCTACACCTTC	CASSPGSGTDYGYTF
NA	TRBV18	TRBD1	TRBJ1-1	TGTGCCAGCTCACCACAAACAGGGGTGGACACTGAAGCTTTCTTT	CASSPQTGVDTEAFF
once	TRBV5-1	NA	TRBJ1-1	TGCGCCAGCAGCCCTCCCGAAGGGGGCACTGAAGCTTTCTTT	CASSPPEGGTEAFF
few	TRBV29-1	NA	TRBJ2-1	TGCAGCGTTGATGACGTAGAGGCGTTCTCTAACAATGAGCAGTTCTTC	CSVDDVEAFSNNEQFF
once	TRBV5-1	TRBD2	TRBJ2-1	TGCGCCAGCAGCAGCGGGGCCTCCTACAATGAGCAGTTCTTC	CASSSGASYNEQFF
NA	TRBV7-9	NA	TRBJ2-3	TGTGCCAGCAGAACCGGGACACAAGATACGCAGTATTTT	CASRTGTQDTQYF
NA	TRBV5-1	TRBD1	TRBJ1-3	TGCGCCAGCAGCGTAGGACAGGGATCCTGGAACACCATATATTTT	CASSVGQGSWNTIYF
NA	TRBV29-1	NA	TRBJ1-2	TGCAGCGTTGAGGAGGGGGGCTACACCTTC	CSVEEGGYTF
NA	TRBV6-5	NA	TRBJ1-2	TGTGCCAGTTACGAGGTGGACTATGGCTACACCTTC	CASYEVDYGYTF
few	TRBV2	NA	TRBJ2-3	TGTGCCAGCAAACAGCGGCGGACAGATACGCAGTATTTT	CASKQRRTDTQYF
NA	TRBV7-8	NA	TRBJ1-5	TGTGCCAGCAGCTTAGCTATTAATCAGCCCCAGCATTTT	CASSLAINQPQHF
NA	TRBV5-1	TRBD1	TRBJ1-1	TGCGCCAGCAGTATAATCCCGGGACAGGGAAATGAAGCTTTCTTT	CASSIIPGQGNEAFF
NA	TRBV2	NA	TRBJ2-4	TGTGCCAGCAAGGAGGACCAAAACATTCAGTACTTC	CASKEDQNIQYF
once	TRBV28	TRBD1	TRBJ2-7	TGTGCCAGCAGGGAACCCGGGACAGGGAACTACGAGCAGTACTTC	CASREPGTGNYEQYF
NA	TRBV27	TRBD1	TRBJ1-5	TGTGCCAGCAGTTGGGGACAGGGGTCTAATCAGCCCCAGCATTTT	CASSWGQGSNQPQHF
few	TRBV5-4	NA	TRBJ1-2	TGTGCCAGCAGCTTGGACGGGGTTGGCTACACCTTC	CASSLDGVGYTF
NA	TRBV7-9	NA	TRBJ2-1	TGTGCCAGCAGCTTAGCGGGGGGGCCCGTGGATGAGCAGTTCTTC	CASSLAGGPVDEQFF
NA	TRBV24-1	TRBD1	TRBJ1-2	TGTGCCACCAGTAGTCAGGGGGCTGGCTACACCTTC	CATSSQGAGYTF
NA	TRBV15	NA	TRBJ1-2	TGTGCCACCAGCTTAGCAGGGATACAAAATAACTATGGCTACACCTTC	CATSLAGIQNNYGYTF
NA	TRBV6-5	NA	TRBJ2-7	TGTGCCAGCACCTCCGGCTACGAGCAGTACTTC	CASTSGYEQYF
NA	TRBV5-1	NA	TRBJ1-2	TGCGCCAGCAGCTCCAGTCAGGGAACTTACGATGGCTACACCTTC	CASSSSQGTYDGYTF
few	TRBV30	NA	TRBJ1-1	TGTGCCTGGAGTGTATGGGCTAACACTGAAGCTTTCTTT	CAWSVWANTEAFF
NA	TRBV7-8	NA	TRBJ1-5	TGTGCCAGCAGCTCCCTGTCGGGGAGTCAGCCCCAGCATTTT	CASSSLSGSQPQHF
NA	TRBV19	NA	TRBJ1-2	TGTGCCAGTAGACTAACAGGCAGTTCTAGTCTTTATGGCTACACCTTC	CASRLTGSSSLYGYTF
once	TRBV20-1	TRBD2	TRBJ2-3	TGCAGTGCCGATAATAGCGGGACGCAGTATTTT	CSADNSGTQYF
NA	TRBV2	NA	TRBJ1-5	TGTGCCAGCAGTGTCGGACAGTCCAATCAGCCCCAGCATTTT	CASSVGQSNQPQHF
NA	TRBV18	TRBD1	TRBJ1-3	TGTGCCAGCTCCCAAGGCGCAGGGGGTGCTGGAAACACCATATATTTT	CASSQGAGGAGNTIYF
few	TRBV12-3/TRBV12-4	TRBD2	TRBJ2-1	TGTGCCAGCAACCGCGGGGGGGATGAGCAGTTCTTC	CASNRGGDEQFF
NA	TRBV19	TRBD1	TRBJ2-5	TGTGCCAGTAGGAGACAGGGGGCGGATGAGACCCAGTACTTC	CASRRQGADETQYF
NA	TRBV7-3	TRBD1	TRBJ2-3	TGTGCCAGCAGCCCCCTCACAGGGGGCACAGATACGCAGTATTTT	CASSPLTGGTDTQYF
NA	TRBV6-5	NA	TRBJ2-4	TGTGCCAGTTCGCTAGAAAACATTCAGTACTTC	CASSLENIQYF
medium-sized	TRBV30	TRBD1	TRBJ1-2	TGTGCCTGGAGTTTGACCGGGACAGGGGGCCCTAACTATGGCTACACCTTC	CAWSLTGTGGPNYGYTF
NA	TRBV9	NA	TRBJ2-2	TGTGCCAGCAATCCTTGGACGGGGACCGGGGAGCTGTTTTTT	CASNPWTGTGELFF
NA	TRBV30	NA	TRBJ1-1	TGTGCCTGGATCGCCAACGGGGGGAGTAACACTGAAGCTTTCTTT	CAWIANGGSNTEAFF
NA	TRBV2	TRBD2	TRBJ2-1	TGTGCCAGCAGGGACCTAGCGGGGGCCCACAATGAGCAGTTCTTC	CASRDLAGAHNEQFF
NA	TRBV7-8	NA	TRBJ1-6	TGTGCCAGCAGCAGAGACAGGACAGACAACGGCTCACCCCTCCACTTT	CASSRDRTDNGSPLHF
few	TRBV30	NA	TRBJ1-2	TGTGCCTGGAGTGTGGGGCAGAGTAACTATGGCTACACCTTC	CAWSVGQSNYGYTF
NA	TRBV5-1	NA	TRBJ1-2	TGCGCCAGCAGGGTTATAGGGGCGCCGGAGGGCTACACCTTC	CASRVIGAPEGYTF
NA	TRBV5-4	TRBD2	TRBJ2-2	TGTGCCAGCAGCTTGGGCCTAGCGGGGACGAACACCGGGGAGCTGTTTTTT	CASSLGLAGTNTGELFF
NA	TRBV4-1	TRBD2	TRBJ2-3	TGCGCCAGCAGCCAAGCGGGACTAGCGGGGACGGATACGCAGTATTTT	CASSQAGLAGTDTQYF
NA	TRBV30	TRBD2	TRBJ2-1	TGTGCCTGGGGACTTAGCGGGCGCTACAATGAGCAGTTCTTC	CAWGLSGRYNEQFF
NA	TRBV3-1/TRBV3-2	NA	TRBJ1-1	TGTGCCAGCAGCCAGATCCTGGCAGGTGAAGCTTTCTTT	CASSQILAGEAFF
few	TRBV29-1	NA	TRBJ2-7	TGCAGCGTTGAAGGTAACAGCATCTACGAGCAGTACTTC	CSVEGNSIYEQYF
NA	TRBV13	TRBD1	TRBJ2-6	TGTGCCAGCAGAGACAGGGCTGGGGCCAACGTCCTGACTTTC	CASRDRAGANVLTF
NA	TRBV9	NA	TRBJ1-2	TGTGCCAGCAGCGTAGAGCTCGACTCCAGCTATGGCTACACCTTC	CASSVELDSSYGYTF
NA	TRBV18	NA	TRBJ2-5	TGTGCCAGCTCACCACGAGGTCAGGGGAACGGCGAGACCCAGTACTTC	CASSPRGQGNGETQYF
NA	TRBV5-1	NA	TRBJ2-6	TGCGCCAGCAGCTTGGAGGGGCGCGGGGTTATGTCTGGGGCCAACGTCCTGACTTTC	CASSLEGRGVMSGANVLTF
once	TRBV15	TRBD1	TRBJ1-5	TGTGCCACCAGCAGAGGAGGGATTCTAGGCAGGGGGTATCAGCCCCAGCATTTT	CATSRGGILGRGYQPQHF
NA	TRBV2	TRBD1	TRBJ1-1	TGTGCCACCGCACAGGGGGTGAACACTGAAGCTTTCTTT	CATAQGVNTEAFF
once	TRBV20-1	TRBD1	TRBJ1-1	TGCAGTGCGGGGGACAGGGGCGCAGCTTTCTTT	CSAGDRGAAFF
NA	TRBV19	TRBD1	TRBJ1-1	TGTGCCAGTAAGGGGGCAGGGATCACTGAAGCTTTCTTT	CASKGAGITEAFF
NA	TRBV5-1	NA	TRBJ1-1	TGCGCCAGCAGGTTGGGGACTCCCAACACTGAAGCTTTCTTT	CASRLGTPNTEAFF
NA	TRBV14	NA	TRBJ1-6	TGTGCCAGCAGCCCACAGGGCCTTCAGGGTAATTCACCCCTCCACTTT	CASSPQGLQGNSPLHF
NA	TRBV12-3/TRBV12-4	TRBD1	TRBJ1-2	TGTGCCAGCAGCCAGGACAGGGGGCTTGGCTACACCTTC	CASSQDRGLGYTF
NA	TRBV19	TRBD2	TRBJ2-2	TGTGCCAGTAGTATAGTGGTTTTCGGGGGGGCCGGGGAGCTGTTTTTT	CASSIVVFGGAGELFF
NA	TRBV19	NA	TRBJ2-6	TGTGCCAGTAGCCGACAGGTCATCGGGGCCAACGTCCTGACTTTC	CASSRQVIGANVLTF